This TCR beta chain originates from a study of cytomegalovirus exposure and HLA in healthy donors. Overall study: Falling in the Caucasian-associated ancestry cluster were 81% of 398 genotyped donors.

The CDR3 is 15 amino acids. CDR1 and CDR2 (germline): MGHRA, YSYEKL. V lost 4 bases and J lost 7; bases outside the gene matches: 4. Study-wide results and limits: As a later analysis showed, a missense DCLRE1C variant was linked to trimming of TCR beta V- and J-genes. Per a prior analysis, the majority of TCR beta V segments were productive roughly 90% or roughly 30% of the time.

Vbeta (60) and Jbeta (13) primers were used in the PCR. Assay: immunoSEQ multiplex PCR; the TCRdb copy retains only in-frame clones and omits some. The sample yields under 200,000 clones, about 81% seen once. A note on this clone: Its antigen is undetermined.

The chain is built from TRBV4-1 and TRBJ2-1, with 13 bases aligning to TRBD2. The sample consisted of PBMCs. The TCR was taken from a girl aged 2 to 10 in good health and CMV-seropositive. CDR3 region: CASSPGLAGVNEQFF. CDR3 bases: TGCGCCAGCAGCCCAGGACTAGCGGGAGTTAATGAGCAGTTCTTC.